This TCR beta chain is drawn from a study of OX40 agonist ivuxolimab in advanced cancers. Describing the broader study: Ivuxolimab was an agonistic, fully human IgG2 monoclonal antibody directed against OX40 (CD134), a costimulatory receptor. Intravenous ivuxolimab was administered to patients every 2 weeks at six dose levels: 0.01, 0.1, 0.3, 1.5, 3 and 10 mg/kg. Prior anti-PD-1, anti-PD-L1 or anti-CTLA-4 therapy was permitted, and checkpoint inhibitors had been received by around 40% of dose-escalation patients. In the dose-escalation cohort, about four fifths of patients were male, and the mean age was roughly 60 years with a range of roughly 23 to 79. The point of sequencing TCRbeta in the periphery was to test whether ivuxolimab changed TCR sequence diversity and drove clonal T-cell expansion. The monotherapy dose-escalation portion (N ≈ 55 patients) of the phase I ivuxolimab trial is reported in the paper. Partial responses occurred in three dose-escalation patients: two with cutaneous melanoma and one with hepatocellular carcinoma. Of the roughly 54 patients in dose escalation, 19 had hepatocellular carcinoma, roughly 15 had melanoma, 9 had renal cell carcinoma and 9 had head and neck cancer. Overall study results and their limits: In partial responders in the 0.1-3.0 mg/kg groups, normalized peripheral clonal expansion was found to be among the lowest, especially among CD8+ T cells. Which antigens the clonally expanded peripheral T cells were specific for was not determined. Low levels of normalized T-cell clonal expansion were also seen in some patients who did not respond. On average, CD8+ T cells showed more expanded clones than CD4+ T cells after ivuxolimab. At doses of 0.1 to 3.0 mg/kg, clonal expansion of both CD4+ and CD8+ blood T cells was observed from baseline to week 6.

The CDR3 holds 18 amino acids from the cysteine to the phenylalanine. Solely the CDR3 DNA is kept, with 54 bases framed from the first base. V loses 3 bases at its end and J loses 3 bases; junction bases beyond the gene matches: 15. CDR1 SGHRS and CDR2 YFSETQ are derived from the germline V gene. The trial excluded patients who had a history of autoimmune disease or were on systemic immunosuppression. In every dose cohort, peripheral blood was drawn for TCR sequencing at baseline, cycle 4 day 1, and cycle 7 day 1. The samples were drawn from a first-in-human, open-label, multicenter phase I dose-escalation trial of ivuxolimab. Adults with locally advanced or metastatic melanoma, renal cell carcinoma, hepatocellular carcinoma or head and neck squamous cell carcinoma were enrolled in the trial. CD4+ and CD8+ T cells were sorted separately from peripheral blood before TCR sequencing. For sequencing of the TCRbeta CDR3 region, genomic DNA was extracted from the sorted cells. The immunoSEQ Assay was used for sequencing of TCRbeta CDR3 regions. Here the immuneACCESS table is served through TCRdb, limited to in-frame sequences with V and J called. Missing clones are a known gap in these copies; in checked studies unresolved V genes cover under half, and the rest lacks a known reason. The sample includes around 33,000 clones, with roughly 84% observed a single time. About 20% of the sample is in the top ten clones.

A note on this clone: This clone's antigen is unknown. No base-level quality is on record; no much larger clone is a single base apart.

This sequence originates from an adult with an advanced solid tumor such as melanoma, head and neck, liver or kidney cancer. Sequencing was performed on CD4+ or CD8+ T cells sorted from blood, taken in a trial of the OX40 agonist ivuxolimab. The rearrangement joined TRBV5-1 to TRBJ2-3, with 8 middle bases fitting TRBD1. CDR3 protein: CASSSSPSTGVGTDTQYF. The DNA sequence is as follows: TGCGCCAGCAGCTCTTCCCCCTCGACAGGGGTGGGGACAGATACGCAGTATTTT.